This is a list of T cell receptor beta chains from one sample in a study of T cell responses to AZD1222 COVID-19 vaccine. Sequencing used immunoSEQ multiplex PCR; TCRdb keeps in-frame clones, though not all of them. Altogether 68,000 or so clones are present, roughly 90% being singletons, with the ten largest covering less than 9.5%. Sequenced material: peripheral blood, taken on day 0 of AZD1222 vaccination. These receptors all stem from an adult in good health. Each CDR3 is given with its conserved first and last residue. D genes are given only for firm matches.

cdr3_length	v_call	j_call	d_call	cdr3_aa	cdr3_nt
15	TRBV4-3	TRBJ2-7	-	CASSQDPGSAGEQYF	TGCGCCAGCAGCCAAGATCCGGGCTCGGCAGGGGAGCAGTACTTC
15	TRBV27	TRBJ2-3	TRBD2	CASSLGTSDTDTQYF	TGTGCCAGCAGTTTAGGTACTAGCGACACAGATACGCAGTATTTT
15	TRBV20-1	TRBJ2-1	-	CSASSIIDSHNEQFF	TGCAGTGCTAGTAGTATAATAGACTCTCACAATGAGCAGTTCTTC
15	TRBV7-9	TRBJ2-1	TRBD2	CASSRRTSAVDEQFF	TGTGCCAGCAGCAGAAGGACTAGCGCTGTGGATGAGCAGTTCTTC
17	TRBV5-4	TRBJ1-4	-	CASSLKLQGATNEKLFF	TGTGCCAGCAGCTTGAAGTTGCAGGGTGCAACTAATGAAAAACTGTTTTTT
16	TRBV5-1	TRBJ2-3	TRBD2	CASKGETSGATDTQYF	TGCGCCAGCAAGGGGGAGACTAGCGGGGCCACAGATACGCAGTATTTT
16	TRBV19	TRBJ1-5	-	CASSIGTGGYGQPQHF	TGTGCCAGTAGTATAGGAACTGGGGGTTATGGTCAGCCCCAGCATTTT
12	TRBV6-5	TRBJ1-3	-	CASGRRGDTIYF	TGTGCCAGCGGGAGGAGGGGAGACACCATATATTTT
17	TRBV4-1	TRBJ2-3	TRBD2	CASSQDPGGRAADTQYF	TGCGCCAGCAGCCAAGATCCCGGCGGGAGGGCAGCAGATACGCAGTATTTT
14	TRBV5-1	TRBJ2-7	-	CASSLDPSNYEQYF	TGCGCCAGCAGCTTGGATCCCTCGAACTACGAGCAGTACTTC